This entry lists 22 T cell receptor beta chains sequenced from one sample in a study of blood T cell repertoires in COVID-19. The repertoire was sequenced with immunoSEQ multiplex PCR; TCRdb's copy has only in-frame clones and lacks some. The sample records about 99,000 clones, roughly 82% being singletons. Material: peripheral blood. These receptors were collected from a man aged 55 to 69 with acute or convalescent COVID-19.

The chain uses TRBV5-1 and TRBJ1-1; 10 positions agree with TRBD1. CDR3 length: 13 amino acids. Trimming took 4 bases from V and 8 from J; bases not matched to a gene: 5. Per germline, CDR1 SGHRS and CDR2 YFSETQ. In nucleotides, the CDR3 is TGCGCCAGCAGCACGACAGGGGGCTCGGAAGCTTTCTTT. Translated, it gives CASSTTGGSEAFF.

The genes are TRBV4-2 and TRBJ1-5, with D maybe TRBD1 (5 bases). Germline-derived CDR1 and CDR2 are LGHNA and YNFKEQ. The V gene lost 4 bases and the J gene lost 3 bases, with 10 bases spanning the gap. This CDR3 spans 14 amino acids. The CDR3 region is CASSRLGVNQPQHF. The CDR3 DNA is TGTGCCAGCAGCCGCCTAGGGGTCAATCAGCCCCAGCATTTT.

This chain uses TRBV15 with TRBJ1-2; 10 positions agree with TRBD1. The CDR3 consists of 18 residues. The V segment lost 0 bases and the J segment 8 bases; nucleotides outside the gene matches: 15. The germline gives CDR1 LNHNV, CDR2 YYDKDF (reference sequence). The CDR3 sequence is CATSRDHRDRGSYNGYTF. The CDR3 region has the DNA TGTGCCACCAGCAGAGATCACAGGGACAGGGGTAGTTATAACGGCTACACCTTC.

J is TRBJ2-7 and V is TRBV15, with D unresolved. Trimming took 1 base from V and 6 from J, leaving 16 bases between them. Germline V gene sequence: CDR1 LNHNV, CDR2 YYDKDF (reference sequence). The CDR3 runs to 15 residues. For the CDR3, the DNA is TGTGCCACCAGCAGAGCCCCCCATAGAACCGCCGAGCAGTACGTC. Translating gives CATSRAPHRTAEQYV.

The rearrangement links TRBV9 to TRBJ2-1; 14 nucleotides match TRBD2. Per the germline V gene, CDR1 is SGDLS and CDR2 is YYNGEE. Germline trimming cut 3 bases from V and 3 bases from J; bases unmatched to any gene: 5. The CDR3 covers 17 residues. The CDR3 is CASSGGTSGSVYNEQFF. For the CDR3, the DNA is TGTGCCAGCAGCGGCGGGACTAGCGGGAGCGTCTACAATGAGCAGTTCTTC.

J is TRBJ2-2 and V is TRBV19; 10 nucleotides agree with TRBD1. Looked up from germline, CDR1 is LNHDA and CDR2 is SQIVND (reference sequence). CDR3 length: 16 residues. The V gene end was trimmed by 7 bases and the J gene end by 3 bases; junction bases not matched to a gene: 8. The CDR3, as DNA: TGTGCCAGTATAGGGGGGACAGGGGATTACACCGGGGAGCTGTTTTTT. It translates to CASIGGTGDYTGELFF. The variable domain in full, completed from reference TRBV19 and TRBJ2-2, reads DGGITQSPKYLFRKEGQNVTLSCEQNLNHDAMYWYRQDPGQGLRLIYYSQIVNDFQKGDIAEGYSVSREKKESFPLTVTSAQKNPTAFYLCASIGGTGDYTGELFFGEGSRLTVL.

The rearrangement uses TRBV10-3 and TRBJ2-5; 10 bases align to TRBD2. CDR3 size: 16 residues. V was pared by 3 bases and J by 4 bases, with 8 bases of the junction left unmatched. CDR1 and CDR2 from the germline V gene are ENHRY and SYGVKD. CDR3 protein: CAISDWEREGPETQYF. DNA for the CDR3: TGTGCCATCAGTGATTGGGAGCGGGAGGGCCCAGAGACCCAGTACTTC.

The CDR3 reads CASSLVPGLTYGYTF. The CDR3 DNA sequence: TGTGCCAGCAGCTTAGTCCCAGGGCTTACCTATGGCTACACCTTC. The V call is TRBV7-2, the J call TRBJ1-2, with D possibly matching TRBD1 (5 bases). The V end was cut by 1 base, the J end by 4 bases, with 13 bases between. Germline assignment: CDR1 SGHTA and CDR2 FQGNSA. CDR3 length: 15 amino acids. Complete variable domain (other parts from reference TRBV7-2 and TRBJ1-2): GAGVSQSPSNKVTEKGKDVELRCDPISGHTALYWYRQSLGQGLEFLIYFQGNSAPDKSGLPSDRFSAERTGGSVSTLTIQRTQQEDSAVYLCASSLVPGLTYGYTFGSGTRLTVV.

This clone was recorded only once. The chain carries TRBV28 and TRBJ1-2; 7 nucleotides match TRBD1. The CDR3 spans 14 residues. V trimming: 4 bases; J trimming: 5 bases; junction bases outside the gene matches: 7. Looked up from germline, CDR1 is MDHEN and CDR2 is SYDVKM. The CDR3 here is CASSYPGQKYGYTF. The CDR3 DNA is TGTGCCAGCAGTTACCCGGGACAGAAATATGGCTACACCTTC.

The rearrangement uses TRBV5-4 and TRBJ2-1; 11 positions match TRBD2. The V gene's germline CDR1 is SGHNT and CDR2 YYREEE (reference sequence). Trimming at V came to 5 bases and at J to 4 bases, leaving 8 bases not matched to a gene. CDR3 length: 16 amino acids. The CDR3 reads CASRQPGTSGYNEQFF. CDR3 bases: TGTGCCAGCAGACAGCCCGGGACTAGCGGTTACAATGAGCAGTTCTTC.

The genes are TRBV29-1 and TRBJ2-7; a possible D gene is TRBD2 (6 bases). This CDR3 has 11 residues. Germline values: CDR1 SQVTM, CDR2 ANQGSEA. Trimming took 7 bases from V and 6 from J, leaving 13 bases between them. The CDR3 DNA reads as TGCAGCGCCGGGAGTATGGGCGAGCAGTACTTC. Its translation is CSAGSMGEQYF.

CDR3 amino acids: CASKEGYYGYTF. In DNA form, the CDR3 reads TGTGCCAGTAAGGAGGGCTACTATGGCTACACCTTC. V gene TRBV19 combines with J gene TRBJ1-2; no firm D call. Between the trimmed V and J ends, which lost 7 bases and 3 bases, there was a span of 9 bases. CDR3 size: 12 residues. CDR1 LNHDA and CDR2 SQIVND come from the germline V gene (reference sequence).

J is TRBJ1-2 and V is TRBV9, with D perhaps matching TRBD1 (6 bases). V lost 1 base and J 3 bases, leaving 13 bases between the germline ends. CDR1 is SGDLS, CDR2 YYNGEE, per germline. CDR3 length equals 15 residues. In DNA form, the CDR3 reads TGTGCCAGCAGCGTACTTCTCAGGGGCGACTATGGCTACACCTTC. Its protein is CASSVLLRGDYGYTF. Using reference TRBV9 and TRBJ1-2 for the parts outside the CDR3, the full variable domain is DSGVTQTPKHLITATGQRVTLRCSPRSGDLSVYWYQQSLDQGLQFLIQYYNGEERAKGNILERFSAQQFPDLHSELNLSSLELGDSALYFCASSVLLRGDYGYTFGSGTRLTVV.

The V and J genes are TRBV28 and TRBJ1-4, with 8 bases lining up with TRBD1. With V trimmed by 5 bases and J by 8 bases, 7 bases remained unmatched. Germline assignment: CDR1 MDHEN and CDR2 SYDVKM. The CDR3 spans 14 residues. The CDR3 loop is CASSRQGRLEKLFF. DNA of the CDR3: TGTGCCAGCAGTCGACAGGGGCGTTTGGAAAAACTGTTTTTT. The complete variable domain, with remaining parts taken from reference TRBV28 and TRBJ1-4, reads DVKVTQSSRYLVKRTGEKVFLECVQDMDHENMFWYRQDPGLGLRLIYFSYDVKMKEKGDIPEGYSVSREKKERFSLILESASTNQTSMYLCASSRQGRLEKLFFGSGTQLSVL.

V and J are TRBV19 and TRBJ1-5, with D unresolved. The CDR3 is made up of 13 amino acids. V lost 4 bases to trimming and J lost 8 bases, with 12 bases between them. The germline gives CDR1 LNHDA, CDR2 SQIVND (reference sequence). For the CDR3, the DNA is TGTGCCAGTAGTAGTACGGGGTTTGAGCCCCAGCATTTT. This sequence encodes CASSSTGFEPQHF.

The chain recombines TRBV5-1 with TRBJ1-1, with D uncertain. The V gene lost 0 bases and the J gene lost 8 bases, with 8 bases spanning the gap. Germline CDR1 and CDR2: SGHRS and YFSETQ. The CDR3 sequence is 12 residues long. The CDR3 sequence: CASSLDRLEAFF. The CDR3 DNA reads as TGCGCCAGCAGCTTGGATAGACTGGAAGCTTTCTTT.

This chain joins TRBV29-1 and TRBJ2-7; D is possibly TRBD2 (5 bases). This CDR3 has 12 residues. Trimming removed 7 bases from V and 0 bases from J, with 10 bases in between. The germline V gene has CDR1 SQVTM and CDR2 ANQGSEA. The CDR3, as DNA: TGCAGCGCGACGGGAAACTCCTACGAGCAGTACTTC. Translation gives CSATGNSYEQYF.

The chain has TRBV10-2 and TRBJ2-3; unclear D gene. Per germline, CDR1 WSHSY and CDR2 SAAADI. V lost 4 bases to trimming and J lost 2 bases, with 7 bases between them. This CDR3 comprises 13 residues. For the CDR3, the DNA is TGCGCCAGCAGTGCCTACCACACAGATACGCAGTATTTT. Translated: CASSAYHTDTQYF.

The CDR3 protein is CATSEPGTNEKLFF. The CDR3, as DNA: TGTGCCACCAGTGAACCCGGGACTAATGAAAAACTGTTTTTT. This chain links TRBV24-1 with TRBJ1-4; no firm D call. The CDR3 extends over 14 amino acids. CDR1 and CDR2 (germline): KGHDR, SFDVKD. The V end was cut by 4 bases, the J end by 2 bases, with 7 bases between.

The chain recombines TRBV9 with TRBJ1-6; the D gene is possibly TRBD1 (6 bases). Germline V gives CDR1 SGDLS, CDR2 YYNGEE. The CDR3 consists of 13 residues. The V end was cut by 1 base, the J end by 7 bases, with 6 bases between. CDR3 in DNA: TGTGCCAGCAGCGTACAGGGGAATTCACCCCTCCACTTT. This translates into CASSVQGNSPLHF.

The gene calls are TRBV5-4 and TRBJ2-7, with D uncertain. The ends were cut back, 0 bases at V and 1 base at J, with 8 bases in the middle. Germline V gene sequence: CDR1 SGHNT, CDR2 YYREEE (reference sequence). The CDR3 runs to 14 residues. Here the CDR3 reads CASSLGQRSYEQYF. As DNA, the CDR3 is TGTGCCAGCAGCTTGGGGCAGCGATCCTACGAGCAGTACTTC.

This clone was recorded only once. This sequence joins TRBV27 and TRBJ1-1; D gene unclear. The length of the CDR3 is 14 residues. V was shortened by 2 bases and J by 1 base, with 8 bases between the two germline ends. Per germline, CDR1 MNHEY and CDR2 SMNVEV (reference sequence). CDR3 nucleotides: TGTGCCAGCAGTTTAATGTCGGGGAACACTGAAGCTTTCTTT. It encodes CASSLMSGNTEAFF.